Listed below are T cell receptor beta chains from one sample, sequenced in a study of T cell responses to AZD1222 COVID-19 vaccine. Clones were read by immunoSEQ multiplex PCR, and TCRdb kept only the in-frame ones, dropping some. The sample lists over 150,000 clones, roughly 92% occurring once. This material consisted of peripheral blood, taken 28 days after the second AZD1222 dose. These receptors all stem from an adult who received the AZD1222 COVID-19 vaccine. Both conserved end residues are part of each CDR3. Fields, in order: D gene, V gene, J gene, clone size, CDR3 protein, CDR3 DNA. D genes are given only for firm matches. A row's size may be missing; if present it is once, few, many or a size class.

>-|TRBV3-1/TRBV3-2|TRBJ1-2|once
CASSPRQPNYGYTF
TGTGCCAGCAGCCCACGACAGCCCAACTATGGCTACACCTTC
>-|TRBV5-1|TRBJ1-3|-
CASSLAGNGNTIYF
TGCGCCAGCAGCTTAGCTGGGAATGGAAACACCATATATTTT
>TRBD1|TRBV29-1|TRBJ1-2|-
CSVGTGTNYGYTF
TGCAGCGTCGGGACAGGGACTAACTATGGCTACACCTTC
>TRBD1|TRBV28|TRBJ1-5|-
CASRTGTNQPQHF
TGTGCCAGCAGGACAGGGACAAATCAGCCCCAGCATTTT
>-|TRBV2|TRBJ1-6|-
CASTVDTGYNSPLHF
TGTGCCAGCACCGTAGACACGGGTTATAATTCACCCCTCCACTTT
>-|TRBV7-9|TRBJ1-2|-
CASSIGLTYGYTF
TGTGCCAGCAGCATCGGACTAACCTATGGCTACACCTTC
>-|TRBV7-9|TRBJ1-1|-
CASSLGVGDAGAAREAFF
TGTGCCAGCAGCTTAGGAGTGGGAGATGCGGGAGCTGCCCGTGAAGCTTTCTTT
>TRBD1|TRBV18|TRBJ1-2|-
CASSVTGGFVYGYTF
TGTGCCAGCTCCGTGACAGGGGGGTTTGTCTATGGCTACACCTTC
>-|TRBV19|TRBJ2-5|-
CASSIGGSPTQYF
TGTGCCAGTAGTATAGGTGGTAGCCCGACCCAGTACTTC
>-|TRBV5-3|TRBJ2-3|-
CARSMGAGSDTQYF
TGTGCCAGAAGCATGGGGGCAGGGTCAGATACGCAGTATTTT
>-|TRBV12-3/TRBV12-4|TRBJ2-1|-
CASSFQGNEQFF
TGTGCCAGCAGTTTTCAGGGGAATGAGCAGTTCTTC
>-|TRBV6-4|TRBJ1-1|-
CASSDFPGQSEAFF
TGTGCCAGCAGTGACTTTCCGGGACAAAGTGAAGCTTTCTTT
>-|TRBV3-1/TRBV3-2|TRBJ2-5|once
CASSQERFQETQYF
TGTGCCAGCAGCCAAGAACGGTTCCAAGAGACCCAGTACTTC
>-|TRBV27|TRBJ1-3|once
CASSLFSGNTIYF
TGTGCCAGCAGTTTATTTTCTGGAAACACCATATATTTT
>TRBD1|TRBV7-2|TRBJ1-1|-
CASSLGGQGARTEAFF
TGTGCCAGCAGCTTAGGGGGACAGGGGGCTAGGACTGAAGCTTTCTTT
>-|TRBV30|TRBJ1-5|-
CAWSGQGRQPQHF
TGTGCCTGGTCTGGGCAGGGGCGCCAGCCCCAGCATTTT
>TRBD1|TRBV5-1|TRBJ1-1|-
CASSSDRANTEAFF
TGCGCCAGCAGCTCAGACAGGGCGAACACTGAAGCTTTCTTT
>-|TRBV6-1|TRBJ1-5|-
CASSEHLYSNQPQHF
TGTGCCAGCAGTGAACATTTGTATAGCAATCAGCCCCAGCATTTT
>TRBD1|TRBV13|TRBJ2-5|-
CASSQQGPQETQYF
TGTGCCAGCAGCCAACAGGGGCCCCAAGAGACCCAGTACTTC
>TRBD2|TRBV10-3|TRBJ2-7|once
CAISESGLAGAPAYEQYF
TGTGCCATCAGTGAGTCTGGACTAGCGGGGGCCCCCGCCTACGAGCAGTACTTC
>-|TRBV5-8|TRBJ2-7|-
CASSPAGASFFSYEQYF
TGTGCCAGCTCACCCGCGGGGGCCTCTTTCTTCTCCTACGAGCAGTACTTC
>-|TRBV2|TRBJ1-2|-
CASSGGQNYGYTF
TGTGCCAGCAGTGGGGGTCAAAACTATGGCTACACCTTC
>TRBD1|TRBV6-6|TRBJ1-5|-
CASSWQGAAGQPQHF
TGTGCCAGCAGTTGGCAGGGGGCGGCTGGTCAGCCCCAGCATTTT
>-|TRBV6-5|TRBJ2-7|-
CASTERATTYEQYF
TGTGCCAGCACCGAGAGGGCCACAACCTACGAGCAGTACTTC
>-|TRBV3-1/TRBV3-2|TRBJ2-7|-
CASSLTYEQYF
TGTGCCAGCAGTCTTACCTACGAGCAGTACTTC
>-|TRBV6-4|TRBJ1-1|-
CASTGISEAFF
TGTGCCAGCACCGGGATCTCTGAAGCTTTCTTT
>-|TRBV19|TRBJ1-6|-
CASTTAGPYNSPLHF
TGTGCCAGTACAACGGCTGGGCCTTATAATTCACCCCTCCACTTT
>-|TRBV4-2|TRBJ1-6|-
CASSQAGQQGYNSPLHF
TGTGCCAGCAGCCAAGCGGGTCAACAGGGCTATAATTCACCCCTCCACTTT
>-|TRBV7-2|TRBJ1-3|-
CASGGSSGNTIYF
TGTGCCAGCGGGGGGAGCTCTGGAAACACCATATATTTT
>-|TRBV5-1|TRBJ1-6|-
CASSLVGGRKSSYNSPLHF
TGCGCCAGCAGCTTGGTGGGCGGACGAAAGAGCTCCTATAATTCACCCCTCCACTTT
>-|TRBV15|TRBJ2-5|-
CATSRDTSETQYF
TGTGCCACCAGCAGAGATACTTCAGAGACCCAGTACTTC